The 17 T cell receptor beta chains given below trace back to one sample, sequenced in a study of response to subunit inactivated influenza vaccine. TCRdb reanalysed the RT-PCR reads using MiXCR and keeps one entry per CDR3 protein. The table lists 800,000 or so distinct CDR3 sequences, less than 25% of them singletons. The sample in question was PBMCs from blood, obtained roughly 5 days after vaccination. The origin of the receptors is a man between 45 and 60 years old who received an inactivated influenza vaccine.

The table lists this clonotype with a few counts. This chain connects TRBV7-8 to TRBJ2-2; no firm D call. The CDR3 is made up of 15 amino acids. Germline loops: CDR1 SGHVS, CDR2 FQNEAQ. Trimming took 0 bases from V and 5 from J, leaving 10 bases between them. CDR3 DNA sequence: TGTGCCAGCAGCTTAGCGGTAACGTCTACCGGGGAGCTGTTTTTT. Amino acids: CASSLAVTSTGELFF.

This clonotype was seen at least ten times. The CDR3 is CSARVGAALRQPQHF. For the CDR3, the DNA is TGCAGTGCTAGGGTAGGGGCAGCCCTAAGGCAGCCCCAGCATTTT. The J gene is TRBJ1-5, the V gene TRBV20-1, with TRBD1 as a possible D gene (5 bases). The length of the CDR3 is 15 residues. The V end was cut by 3 bases, the J end by 7 bases, with 19 bases between. Germline V gives CDR1 DFQATT, CDR2 SNEGSKA (reference sequence).

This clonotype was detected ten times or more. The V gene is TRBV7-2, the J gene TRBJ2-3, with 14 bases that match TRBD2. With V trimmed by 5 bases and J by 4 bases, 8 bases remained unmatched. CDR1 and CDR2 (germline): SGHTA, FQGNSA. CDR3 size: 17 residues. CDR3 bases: TGTGCCAGCAGCCCATCGATGACTAGCGGGGGGGCAGATACGCAGTATTTT. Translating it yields CASSPSMTSGGADTQYF.

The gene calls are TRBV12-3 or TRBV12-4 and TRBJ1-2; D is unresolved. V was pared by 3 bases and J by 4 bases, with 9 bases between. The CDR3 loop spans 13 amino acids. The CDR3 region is CASSLYRLYGYTF. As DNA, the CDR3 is TGTGCCAGCAGTTTGTATCGACTCTATGGCTACACCTTC.

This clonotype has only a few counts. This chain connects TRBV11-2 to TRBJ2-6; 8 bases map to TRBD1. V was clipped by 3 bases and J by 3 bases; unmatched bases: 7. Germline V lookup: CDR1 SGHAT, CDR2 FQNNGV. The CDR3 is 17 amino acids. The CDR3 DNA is TGTGCCAGCAGCTTTAGGACAGGGAGTAATGGGGCCAACGTCCTGACTTTC. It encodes CASSFRTGSNGANVLTF.

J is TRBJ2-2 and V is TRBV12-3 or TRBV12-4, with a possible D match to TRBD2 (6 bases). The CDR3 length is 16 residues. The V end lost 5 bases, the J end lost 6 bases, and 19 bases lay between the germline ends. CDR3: CASSGPSAPVPGELFF. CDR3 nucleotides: TGTGCCAGCAGTGGACCTAGCGCCCCCGTCCCCGGGGAGCTGTTTTTT.

The CDR3 region is CASSLAFGQTNYEQYF. The CDR3 nucleotides read TGCGCCAGCAGCTTGGCCTTTGGCCAGACGAACTACGAGCAGTACTTC. V is TRBV5-1 and J is TRBJ2-7, with D uncertain. Germline V gene sequence: CDR1 SGHRS, CDR2 YFSETQ. The CDR3 consists of 16 residues. Trimming removed 0 bases from V and 3 bases from J, with 16 bases in between.

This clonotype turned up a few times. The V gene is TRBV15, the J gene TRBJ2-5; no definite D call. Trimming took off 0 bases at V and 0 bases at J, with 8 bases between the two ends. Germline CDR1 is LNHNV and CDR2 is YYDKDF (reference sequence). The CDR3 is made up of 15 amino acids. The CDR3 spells CATSRDLGYQETQYF. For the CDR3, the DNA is TGTGCCACCAGCAGAGATTTGGGCTACCAAGAGACCCAGTACTTC.

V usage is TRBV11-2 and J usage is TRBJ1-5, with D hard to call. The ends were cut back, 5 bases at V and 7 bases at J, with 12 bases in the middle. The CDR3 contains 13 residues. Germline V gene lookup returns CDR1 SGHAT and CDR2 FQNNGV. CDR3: CASSEQTSQPQHF. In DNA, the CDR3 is TGTGCCAGCAGCGAACAGACATCCCAGCCCCAGCATTTT.

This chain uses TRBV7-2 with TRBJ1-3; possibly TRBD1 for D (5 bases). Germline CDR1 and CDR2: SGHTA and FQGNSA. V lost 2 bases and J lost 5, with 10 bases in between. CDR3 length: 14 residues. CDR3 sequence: CASSLTGDRNTIYF. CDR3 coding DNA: TGTGCCAGCAGCTTAACTGGGGACCGAAACACCATATATTTT. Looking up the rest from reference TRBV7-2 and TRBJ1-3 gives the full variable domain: GAGVSQSPSNKVTEKGKDVELRCDPISGHTALYWYRQSLGQGLEFLIYFQGNSAPDKSGLPSDRFSAERTGGSVSTLTIQRTQQEDSAVYLCASSLTGDRNTIYFGEGSWLTVV.

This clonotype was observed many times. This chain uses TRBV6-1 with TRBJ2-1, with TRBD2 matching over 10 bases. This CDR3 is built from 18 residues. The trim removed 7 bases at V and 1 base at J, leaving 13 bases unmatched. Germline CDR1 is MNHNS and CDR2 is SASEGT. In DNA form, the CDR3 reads TGTGCCAGCAAAAGTTTAGTAGCGGGAGGTGTTTCCTACAATGAGCAGTTCTTC. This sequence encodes CASKSLVAGGVSYNEQFF.

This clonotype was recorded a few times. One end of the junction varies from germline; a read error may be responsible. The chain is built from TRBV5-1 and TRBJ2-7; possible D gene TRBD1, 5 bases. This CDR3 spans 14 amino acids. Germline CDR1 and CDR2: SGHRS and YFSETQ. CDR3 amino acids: CASSPDKGSFEQYF. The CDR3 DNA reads TGCGCCAGCAGCCCGGACAAGGGCTCCTTCGAGCAGTACTTC.

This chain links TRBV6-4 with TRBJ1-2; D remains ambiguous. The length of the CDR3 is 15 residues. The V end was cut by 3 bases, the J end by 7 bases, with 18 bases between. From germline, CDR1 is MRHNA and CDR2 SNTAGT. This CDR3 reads CASSETPRGLGGYTF. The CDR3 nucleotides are TGTGCCAGCAGTGAAACGCCCCGGGGTTTGGGTGGCTACACCTTC.

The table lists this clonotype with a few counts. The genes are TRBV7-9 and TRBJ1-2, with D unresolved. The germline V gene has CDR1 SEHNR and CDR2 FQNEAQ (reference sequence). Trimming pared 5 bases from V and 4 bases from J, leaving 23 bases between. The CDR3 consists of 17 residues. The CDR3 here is CASSRPRAEESGYGYTF. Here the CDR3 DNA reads TGTGCCAGCAGCCGTCCCCGGGCGGAGGAGAGCGGCTATGGCTACACCTTC.

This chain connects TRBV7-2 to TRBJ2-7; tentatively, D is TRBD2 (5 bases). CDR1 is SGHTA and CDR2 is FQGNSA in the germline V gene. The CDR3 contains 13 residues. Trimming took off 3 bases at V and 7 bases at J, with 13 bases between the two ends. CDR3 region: CASSFERSGEQYF. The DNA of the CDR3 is TGTGCCAGCAGCTTCGAGAGGTCGGGAGAGCAGTACTTC.

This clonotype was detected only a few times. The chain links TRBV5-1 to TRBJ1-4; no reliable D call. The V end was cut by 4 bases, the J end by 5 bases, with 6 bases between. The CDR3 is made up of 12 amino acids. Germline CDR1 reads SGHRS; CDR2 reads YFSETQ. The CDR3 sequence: CASSMMNEKLFF. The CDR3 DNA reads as TGCGCCAGCAGCATGATGAATGAAAAACTGTTTTTT.

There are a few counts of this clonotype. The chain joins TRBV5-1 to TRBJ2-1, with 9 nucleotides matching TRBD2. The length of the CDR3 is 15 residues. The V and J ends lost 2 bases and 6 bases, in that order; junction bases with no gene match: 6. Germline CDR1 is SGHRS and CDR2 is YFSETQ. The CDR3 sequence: CASSFAGGQANEQFF. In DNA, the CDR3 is TGCGCCAGCAGCTTCGCGGGAGGGCAGGCCAATGAGCAGTTCTTC.